This entry features one T cell receptor (beta chain) sequence. The sample belongs to a study of CD8 T cells in Susac syndrome. After extraction with the RNeasy kit, 0.5 to 1 ug of the RNA was reverse transcribed using random hexamers. A single record per CDR3 protein comes from TCRdb applying MiXCR to the immunoSEQ multiplex PCR reads. This sample has 110,000 to 150,000 distinct CDR3 sequences, with approximately 96% found just once. Germline V gene sequence: CDR1 KGHSH, CDR2 LQKENI. The CDR3 sequence is 14 residues long. V gave up 6 bases and J gave up 7 bases, with 16 bases separating them. This clonotype was obtained from a human donor with Susac syndrome. The sample comprised CD4+ T cells from PBMCs. This chain links TRBV18 with TRBJ1-5; tentatively, D is TRBD1 (5 bases). The CDR3, as DNA: TGTGCCAGCTCGCCAACAGGTTCGGGGCAGCCCCAGCATTTT. Protein sequence: CASSPTGSGQPQHF.